This T cell receptor beta chain was observed in a study of blood T cell repertoires in COVID-19. Study summary: COVID-19 samples from acute and convalescent phases originated in the United States, Italy and Spain.

In this sample, this clone turned up once. As originally analysed: How many nucleated cells were present was estimated from reference gene primer amplification. The repertoire was sequenced with immunoSEQ multiplex PCR; TCRdb's copy has only in-frame clones and lacks some. From that table come the V and J calls and clone size; the DNA was used to work out D and trimming. The sample carries 150,000 to 200,000 clones, around 82% recorded once. Sequenced sample: peripheral blood. This receptor was obtained from a human donor with acute or convalescent COVID-19. The donor label of this sample is uncertain.

CDR3 DNA: TGTGCCAGCAGTGCTAGACAGGGCCTCGAGCAGTACTTC. This codes for CASSARQGLEQYF. The rearrangement links TRBV2 to TRBJ2-7, with 7 positions matching TRBD1. The germline V gene has CDR1 SNHLY and CDR2 FYNNEI. The CDR3 runs 13 residues. V trimming: 4 bases; J trimming: 6 bases; junction bases outside the gene matches: 6.